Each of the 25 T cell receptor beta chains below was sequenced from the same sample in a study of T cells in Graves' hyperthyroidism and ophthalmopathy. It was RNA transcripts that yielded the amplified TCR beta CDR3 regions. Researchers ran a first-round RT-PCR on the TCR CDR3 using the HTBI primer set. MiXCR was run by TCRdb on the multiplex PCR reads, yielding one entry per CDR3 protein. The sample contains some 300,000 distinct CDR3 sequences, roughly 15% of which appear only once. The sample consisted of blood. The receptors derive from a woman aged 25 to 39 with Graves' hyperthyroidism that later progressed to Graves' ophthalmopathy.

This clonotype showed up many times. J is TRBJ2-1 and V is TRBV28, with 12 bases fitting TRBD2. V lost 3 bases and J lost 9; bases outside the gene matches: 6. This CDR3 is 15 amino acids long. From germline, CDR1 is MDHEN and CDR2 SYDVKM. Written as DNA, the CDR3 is TGTGCCAGCAGTTTTGGACTAGCGGGAAAGGGTGAGCAGTTCTTC. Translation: CASSFGLAGKGEQFF.

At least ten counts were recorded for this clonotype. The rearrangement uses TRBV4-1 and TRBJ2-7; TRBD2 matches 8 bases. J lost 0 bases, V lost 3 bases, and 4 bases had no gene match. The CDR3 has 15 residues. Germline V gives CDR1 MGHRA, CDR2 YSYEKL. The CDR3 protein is CASSQWSGSSYEQYF. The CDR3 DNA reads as TGCGCCAGCAGCCAGTGGAGCGGGAGCTCCTACGAGCAGTACTTC.

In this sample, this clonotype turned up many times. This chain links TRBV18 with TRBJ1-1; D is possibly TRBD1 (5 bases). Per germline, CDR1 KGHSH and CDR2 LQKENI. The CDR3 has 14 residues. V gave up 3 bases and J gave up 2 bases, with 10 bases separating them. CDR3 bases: TGTGCCAGCTCACCTTACGGGGCCAACACTGAAGCTTTCTTT. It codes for CASSPYGANTEAFF.

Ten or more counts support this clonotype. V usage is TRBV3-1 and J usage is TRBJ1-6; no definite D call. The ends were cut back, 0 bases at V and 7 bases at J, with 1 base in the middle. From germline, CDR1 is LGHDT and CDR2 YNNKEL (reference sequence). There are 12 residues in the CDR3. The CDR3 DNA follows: TGTGCCAGCAGCCAAGAGAATTCACCCCTCCACTTT. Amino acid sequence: CASSQENSPLHF. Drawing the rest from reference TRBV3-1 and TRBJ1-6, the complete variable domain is DTAVSQTPKYLVTQMGNDKSIKCEQNLGHDTMYWYKQDSKKFLKIMFSYNNKELIINETVPNRFSPKSPDKAHLNLHINSLELGDSAVYFCASSQENSPLHFGNGTRLTVT.

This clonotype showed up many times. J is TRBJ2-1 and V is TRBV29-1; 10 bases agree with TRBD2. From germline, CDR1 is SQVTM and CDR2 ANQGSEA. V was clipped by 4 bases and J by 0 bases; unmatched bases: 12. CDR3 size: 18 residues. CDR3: CSVGVTTSGIVSYNEQFF. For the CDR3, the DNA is TGCAGCGTTGGGGTCACAACTAGCGGGATTGTCTCCTACAATGAGCAGTTCTTC.

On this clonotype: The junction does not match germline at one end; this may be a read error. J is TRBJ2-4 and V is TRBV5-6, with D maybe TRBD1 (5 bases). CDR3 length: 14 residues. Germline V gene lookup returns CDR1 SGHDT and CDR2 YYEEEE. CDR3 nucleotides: TGTGCCGGCAGCAACGTAGCAGGGAATAGCATTCAGTACTTC. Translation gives CAGSNVAGNSIQYF.

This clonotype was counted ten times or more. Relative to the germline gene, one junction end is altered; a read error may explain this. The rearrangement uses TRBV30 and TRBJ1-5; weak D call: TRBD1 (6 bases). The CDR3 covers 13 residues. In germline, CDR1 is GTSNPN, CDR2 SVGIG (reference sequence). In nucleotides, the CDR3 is TGTGCCTGGAGTCCGGACAGCACTCAGCCCCAGCATTTT. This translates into CAWSPDSTQPQHF.

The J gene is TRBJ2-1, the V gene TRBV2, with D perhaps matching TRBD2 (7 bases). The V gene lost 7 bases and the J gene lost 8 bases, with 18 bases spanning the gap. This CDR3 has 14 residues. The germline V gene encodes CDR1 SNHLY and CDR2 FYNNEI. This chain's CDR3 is CASNWGGAGYEQFF. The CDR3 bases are TGTGCCAGCAACTGGGGGGGGGCGGGGTATGAGCAGTTCTTC.

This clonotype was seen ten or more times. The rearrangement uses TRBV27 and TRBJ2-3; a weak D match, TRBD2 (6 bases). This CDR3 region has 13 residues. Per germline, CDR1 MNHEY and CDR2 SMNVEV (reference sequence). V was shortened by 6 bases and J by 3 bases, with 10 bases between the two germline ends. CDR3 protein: CASSLGGTDTQYF. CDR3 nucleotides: TGTGCCAGCAGCTTAGGAGGGACAGATACGCAGTATTTT.

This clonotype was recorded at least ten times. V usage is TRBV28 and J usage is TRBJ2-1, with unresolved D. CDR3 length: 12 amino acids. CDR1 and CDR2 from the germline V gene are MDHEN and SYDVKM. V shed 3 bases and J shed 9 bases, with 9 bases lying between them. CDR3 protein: CASSFRQVEQFF. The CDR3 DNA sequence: TGTGCCAGCAGTTTTAGGCAGGTTGAGCAGTTCTTC.

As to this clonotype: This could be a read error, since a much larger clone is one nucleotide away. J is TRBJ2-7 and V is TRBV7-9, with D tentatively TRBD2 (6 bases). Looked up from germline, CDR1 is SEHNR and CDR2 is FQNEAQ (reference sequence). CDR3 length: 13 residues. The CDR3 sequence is CTSGRTDSYEQYF. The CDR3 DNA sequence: TGTACCAGCGGGCGGACGGATTCCTACGAGCAGTACTTC.

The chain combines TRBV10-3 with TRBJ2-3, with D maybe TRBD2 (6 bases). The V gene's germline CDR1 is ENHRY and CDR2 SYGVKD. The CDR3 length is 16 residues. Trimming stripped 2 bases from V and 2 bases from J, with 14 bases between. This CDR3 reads CAISEQRGRNTDTQYF. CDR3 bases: TGTGCCATCAGTGAGCAACGGGGGAGGAACACAGATACGCAGTATTTT.

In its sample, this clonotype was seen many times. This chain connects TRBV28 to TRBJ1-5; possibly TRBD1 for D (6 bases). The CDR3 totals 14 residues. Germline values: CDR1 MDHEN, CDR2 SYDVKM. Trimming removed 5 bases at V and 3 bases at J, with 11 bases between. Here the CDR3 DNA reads TGTGCCAGCAGTGCGGGGGGCCACAATCAGCCCCAGCATTTT. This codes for CASSAGGHNQPQHF.

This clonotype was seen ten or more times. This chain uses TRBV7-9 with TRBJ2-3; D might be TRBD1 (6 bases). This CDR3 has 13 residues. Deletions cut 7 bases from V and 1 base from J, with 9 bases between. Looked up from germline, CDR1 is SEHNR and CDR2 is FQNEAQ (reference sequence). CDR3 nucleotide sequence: TGTGCCAGCATCAAGGGGGGCACAGATACGCAGTATTTT. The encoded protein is CASIKGGTDTQYF.

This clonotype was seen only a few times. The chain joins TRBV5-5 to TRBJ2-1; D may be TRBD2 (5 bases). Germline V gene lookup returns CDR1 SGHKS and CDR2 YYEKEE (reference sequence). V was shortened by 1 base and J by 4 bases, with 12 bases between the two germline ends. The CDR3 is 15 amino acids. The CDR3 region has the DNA TGTGCCAGCAGCTTGTCAGGAACGGGGTACAATGAGCAGTTCTTC. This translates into CASSLSGTGYNEQFF.

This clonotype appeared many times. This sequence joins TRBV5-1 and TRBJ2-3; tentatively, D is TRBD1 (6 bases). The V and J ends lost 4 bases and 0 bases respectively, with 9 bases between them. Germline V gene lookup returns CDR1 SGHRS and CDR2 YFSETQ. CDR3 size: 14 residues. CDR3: CASSEGESTDTQYF. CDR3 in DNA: TGCGCCAGCAGCGAGGGGGAGAGCACAGATACGCAGTATTTT.

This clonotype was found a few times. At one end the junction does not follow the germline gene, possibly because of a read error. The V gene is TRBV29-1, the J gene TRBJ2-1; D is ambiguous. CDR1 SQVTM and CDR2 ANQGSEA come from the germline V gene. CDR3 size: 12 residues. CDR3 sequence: CSVEVRLNGQFF. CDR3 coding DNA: TGCAGCGTTGAAGTCCGACTGAATGGGCAGTTCTTC.

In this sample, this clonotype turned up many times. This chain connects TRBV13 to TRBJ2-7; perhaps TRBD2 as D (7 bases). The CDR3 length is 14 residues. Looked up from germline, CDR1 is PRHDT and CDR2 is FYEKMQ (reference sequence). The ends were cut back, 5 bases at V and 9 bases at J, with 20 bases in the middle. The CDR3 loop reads CASSRAGAGRRQYF. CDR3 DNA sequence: TGTGCCAGCAGCCGGGCGGGGGCGGGTCGGCGGCAGTACTTC.

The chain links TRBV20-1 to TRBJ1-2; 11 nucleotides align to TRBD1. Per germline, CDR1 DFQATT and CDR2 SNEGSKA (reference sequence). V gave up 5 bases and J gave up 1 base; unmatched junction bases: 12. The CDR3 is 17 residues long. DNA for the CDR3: TGCAGTGCTGGGGATCCGGGACAGGGGGTATTTAACTATGGCTACACCTTC. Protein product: CSAGDPGQGVFNYGYTF.

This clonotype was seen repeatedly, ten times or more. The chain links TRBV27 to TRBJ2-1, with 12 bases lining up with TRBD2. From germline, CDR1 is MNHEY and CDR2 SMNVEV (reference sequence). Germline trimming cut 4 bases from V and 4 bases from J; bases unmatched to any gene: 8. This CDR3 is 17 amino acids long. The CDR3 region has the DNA TGTGCCAGCAGTTCACCGGGACTAGCGGGTTTGTACAATGAGCAGTTCTTC. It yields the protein CASSSPGLAGLYNEQFF.

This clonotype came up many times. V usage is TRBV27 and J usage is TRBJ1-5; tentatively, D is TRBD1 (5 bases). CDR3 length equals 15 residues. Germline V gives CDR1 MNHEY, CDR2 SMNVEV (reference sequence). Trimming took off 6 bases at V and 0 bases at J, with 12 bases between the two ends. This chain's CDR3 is CASRIQAFSNQPQHF. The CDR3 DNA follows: TGTGCCAGCAGGATACAGGCCTTTAGCAATCAGCCCCAGCATTTT.

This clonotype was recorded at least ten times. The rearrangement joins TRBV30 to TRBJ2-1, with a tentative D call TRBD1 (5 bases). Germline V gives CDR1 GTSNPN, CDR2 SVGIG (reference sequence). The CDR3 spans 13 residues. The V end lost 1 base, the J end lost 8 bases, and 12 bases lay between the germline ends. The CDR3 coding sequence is TGTGCCTGGAGTGAAACCTGGGGCTATGAGCAGTTCTTC. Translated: CAWSETWGYEQFF.

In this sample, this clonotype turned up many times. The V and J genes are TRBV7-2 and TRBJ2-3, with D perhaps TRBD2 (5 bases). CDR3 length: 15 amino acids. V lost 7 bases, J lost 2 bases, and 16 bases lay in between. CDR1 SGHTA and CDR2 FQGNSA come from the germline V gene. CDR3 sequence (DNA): TGTGCCAGCATCCGGCTCGGCGGACTCACAGATACGCAGTATTTT. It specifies CASIRLGGLTDTQYF.

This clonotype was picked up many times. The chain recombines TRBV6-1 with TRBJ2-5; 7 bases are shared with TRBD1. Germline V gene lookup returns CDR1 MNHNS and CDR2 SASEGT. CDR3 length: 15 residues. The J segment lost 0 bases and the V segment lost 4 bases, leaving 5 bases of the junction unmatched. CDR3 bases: TGTGCCAGCAGTGTACCAACAGGGGACCAAGAGACCCAGTACTTC. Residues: CASSVPTGDQETQYF.

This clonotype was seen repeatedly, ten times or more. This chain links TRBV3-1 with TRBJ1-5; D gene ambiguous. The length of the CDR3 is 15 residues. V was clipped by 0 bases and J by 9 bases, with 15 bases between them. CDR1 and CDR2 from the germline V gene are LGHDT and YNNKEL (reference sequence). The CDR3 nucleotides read TGTGCCAGCAGCCAAGATTCTGCAGATAGAACGCCCCAGCATTTT. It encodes CASSQDSADRTPQHF.